This TCR beta chain was retrieved from a study of blood T cell repertoires in COVID-19. In the study overall: Sites in the United States, Italy and Spain provided acute and convalescent COVID-19 samples. PBMCs, B-cell-depleted T cells, or T cells were the source of the cDNA or gDNA that made up the material.

The CDR3 runs to 15 residues. The V end lost 2 bases, the J end lost 1 base, and 9 bases lay between the germline ends. Germline V gene lookup returns CDR1 MNHNS and CDR2 SASEGT. Methods used by the authors: By means of reference gene primer amplification, nucleated cell counts were estimated. The method was immunoSEQ multiplex PCR; TCRdb's version includes in-frame clones alone and lacks a portion of them. V, J and clone size were drawn from that table, and D and trimming were deduced from the DNA. The data show about 65,000 clones, with roughly 80% seen just once and about 10% held by the top ten. Seattle's cohort entered during active infection and was followed longitudinally.

Sequenced input: peripheral blood. The chain couples TRBV6-1 to TRBJ1-5; the D gene is possibly TRBD1 (5 bases). The receptor was isolated from a man aged 50 to 60 with COVID-19, enrolled during active disease. CDR3 in amino acids: CASSEWGGSNQPQHF. As DNA, the CDR3 is TGTGCCAGCAGTGAATGGGGGGGGAGCAATCAGCCCCAGCATTTT.